This T cell receptor (beta chain) was observed in a study of blood T cell repertoires in COVID-19. Study information: Sample material is recorded as cDNA or gDNA derived from T cells, B-cell-depleted T cells, or PBMCs.

Authors' methods: Amplified reference gene primers provided the basis for estimating nucleated cell counts. Assay used: immunoSEQ multiplex PCR; TCRdb lists only in-frame clones, some missing. For V, J and clone size, that table is used; D and trimming come from the DNA. Of roughly 160,000 clones listed, 86% were seen once; the top ten hold roughly 8%. The sample comprised peripheral blood. This TCR was sampled from a man between 60 and 70 years old with acute or convalescent COVID-19.

The CDR3, as DNA: TGTGCCAGCAGTTTCCACCGGTCCCTGAGTGCTTTCTTT. Amino acids: CASSFHRSLSAFF. The chain has TRBV27 and TRBJ1-1; D is undetermined. The CDR3 has 13 residues. Per germline, CDR1 MNHEY and CDR2 SMNVEV (reference sequence). Trimming shortened V by 3 bases and J by 11 bases, and 16 bases separated the two germline ends.